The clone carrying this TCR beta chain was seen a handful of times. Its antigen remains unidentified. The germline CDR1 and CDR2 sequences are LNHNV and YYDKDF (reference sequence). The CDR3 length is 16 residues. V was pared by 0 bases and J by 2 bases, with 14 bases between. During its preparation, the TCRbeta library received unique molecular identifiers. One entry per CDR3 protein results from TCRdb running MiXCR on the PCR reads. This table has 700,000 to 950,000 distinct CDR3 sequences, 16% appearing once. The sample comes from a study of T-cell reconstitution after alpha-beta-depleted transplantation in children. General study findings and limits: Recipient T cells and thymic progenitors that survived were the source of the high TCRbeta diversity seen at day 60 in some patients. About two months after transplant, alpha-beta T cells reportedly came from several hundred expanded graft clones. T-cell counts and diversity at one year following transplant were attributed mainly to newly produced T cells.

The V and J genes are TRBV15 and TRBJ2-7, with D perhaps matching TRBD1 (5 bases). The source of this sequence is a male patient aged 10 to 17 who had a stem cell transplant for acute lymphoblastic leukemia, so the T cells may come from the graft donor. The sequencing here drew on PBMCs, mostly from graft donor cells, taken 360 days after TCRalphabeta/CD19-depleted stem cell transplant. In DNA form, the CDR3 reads TGTGCCACCAGCAGAGATCCCGGCAGGGCCACCTACGAGCAGTACTTC. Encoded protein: CATSRDPGRATYEQYF.